This TCR beta chain derives from a study of T-cell memory formation after mild COVID-19. General study findings and limits: Shrinking CD4+ clones were chiefly CM and EM; CD8+ ones were chiefly EMRA. The authors did not confirm SARS-CoV-2 specificity of second-wave clones peaking day 37. Pre-infection memory contained some responding clones, which suggested that cross-reactive memory had joined.

Constant-segment primers were used for 5'RACE, and the resulting TCR alpha and TCR beta cDNA libraries carried sample barcodes and UMIs. TCRdb recomputed calls from the 5' RACE reads with MiXCR, one row per CDR3 protein. The repertoire includes a few hundred thousand distinct CDR3 sequences, 15% to 20% of them detected once, and about a fifth sits in the top ten. V gave up 2 bases and J gave up 8 bases, with 9 bases separating them. From germline, CDR1 is ENHRY and CDR2 SYGVKD. The CDR3 contains 12 residues. Points on this clonotype: Its antigen is not identified.

This receptor was obtained from a man younger than 35 who had mild COVID-19 (a few samples of this study predate the infection). Cell type and time point are not known. This rearrangement joins TRBV10-3 to TRBJ1-2, with a tentative D call TRBD1 (5 bases). The sequenced sample consisted of PBMCs or a T cell subset sorted from them (not recorded which). CDR3 in amino acids: CAISEGARGYTF. The CDR3 DNA reads as TGTGCCATCAGTGAGGGGGCGCGGGGCTACACCTTC.